Included here is one T cell receptor beta chain sequence, with context. This clone was observed a handful of times. Its cognate antigen has yet to be identified. Base qualities are not provided; no much larger clone lies one nucleotide away. Library method: the immunoSEQ multiplex PCR assay. In TCRdb, the immuneACCESS table is reduced to in-frame sequences with V and J assigned. These tables do not hold every clone; where another copy was compared, an unresolved V gene accounts for under half, and the others remain unexplained. The sample table contains about 73,000 clones; only one count was recorded for 90% of them. Of the sample, roughly 4.5% falls within the top ten clones. The data stem from a study of technical replicates of blood from a few donors (dated by TCRdb to the late 2010s). Including the terminal cysteine and phenylalanine, the CDR3 comprises 14 residues. The CDR3 DNA has 42 bases and is translated from base 1. The germline V gene gives CDR1 as SGHRS and CDR2 as YFSETQ. Trimming removed 5 bases from V and 1 base from J, leaving 12 bases between the germline ends.

The origin of this receptor is a human donor in good health. Some clones in this sample may be carry-over from other donors' samples. In this chain, TRBV5-1 is recombined with TRBJ1-1; perhaps TRBD1 is the D gene, with 5 bases matching. The sequenced material came from PBMCs. Read as DNA, the sequence is TGCGCCAGCAGTGGGACTGTCGGGAACACTGAAGCTTTCTTT. Its translation is CASSGTVGNTEAFF.